This TCR beta chain was identified in a study of post-analysis software for immune sequencing data. Unique molecular identifiers were carried by the TCR beta cDNA libraries. TCRdb reanalysed the PCR reads using MiXCR and keeps one entry per CDR3 protein. The sample shows fewer than 850,000 distinct CDR3 sequences, about 43% of them seen only once. This CDR3 has 16 residues. V gave up 6 bases and J gave up 7 bases, with 25 bases separating them. Whole-study findings and limits: Included in a set of roughly five TRBV segments more frequent in patients than controls were TRBV5-6, TRBV5-1 and TRBV20-1.

In the case of this clonotype: What it binds is unknown.

The genes are TRBV12-3 or TRBV12-4 and TRBJ2-7, with D hard to call. The sequence came from a girl aged 5-17 years with multiple sclerosis. The material sequenced was blood. The chain's CDR3 is CASRRNSLSSYNEQYF. The CDR3 bases are TGTGCCAGCAGACGTAACAGTCTGAGCTCCTACAATGAGCAGTACTTC.